This entry lists 8 T cell receptor beta chains sequenced from one sample in a study of T cell responses to AZD1222 COVID-19 vaccine. Libraries were prepared by immunoSEQ multiplex PCR; TCRdb keeps only in-frame clonotypes and omits some of them. This sample has about 150,000 clones, with 90% to 95% found just once. The sample consisted of peripheral blood, taken 28 days after the second AZD1222 dose. These receptors all come from an adult who received the AZD1222 COVID-19 vaccine.

The CDR3: CSVSRIRFTRIFGGYTF. In nucleotides, the CDR3 is TGCAGCGTTAGTAGAATAAGGTTTACTCGGATCTTTGGAGGCTACACCTTC. The chain has TRBV29-1 and TRBJ1-2; no clear D. The CDR3 spans 17 residues. V lost 5 bases, J lost 8 bases, and 30 bases lay in between. CDR1 is SQVTM, CDR2 ANQGSEA, per germline. Combining the CDR3 with reference TRBV29-1 and TRBJ1-2 gives the whole variable domain SAVISQKPSRDICQRGTSLTIQCQVDSQVTMMFWYRQQPGQSLTLIATANQGSEATYESGFVIDKFPISRPNLTFSTLTVSNMSPEDSSIYLCSVSRIRFTRIFGGYTFGSGTRLTVV.

J is TRBJ1-5 and V is TRBV28; 7 nucleotides line up with TRBD1. Losses at the gene ends were 5 bases for V and 7 bases for J; bases not matched to a gene: 5. CDR3 length: 13 amino acids. Germline V gene sequence: CDR1 MDHEN, CDR2 SYDVKM. The CDR3 DNA follows: TGTGCCAGCAGTAATCAGGGGGACCAGCCCCAGCATTTT. It codes for CASSNQGDQPQHF. The complete variable domain, with remaining parts taken from reference TRBV28 and TRBJ1-5, reads DVKVTQSSRYLVKRTGEKVFLECVQDMDHENMFWYRQDPGLGLRLIYFSYDVKMKEKGDIPEGYSVSREKKERFSLILESASTNQTSMYLCASSNQGDQPQHFGDGTRLSIL.

The chain employs TRBV24-1 and TRBJ1-4; perhaps TRBD1 as D (6 bases). There are 15 residues in the CDR3. Deletions cut 10 bases from V and 4 bases from J, with 18 bases between. From germline, CDR1 is KGHDR and CDR2 SFDVKD. CDR3 DNA: TGTGCCACGAGAGACAAGGGGGTTTTTAATGAAAAACTGTTTTTT. Translation gives CATRDKGVFNEKLFF.

J is TRBJ2-6 and V is TRBV5-1, with D possibly TRBD1 on 6 matching bases. The germline CDR1 and CDR2 sequences are SGHRS and YFSETQ. Trimming stripped 1 base from V and 0 bases from J, with 11 bases between. CDR3 length: 17 amino acids. CDR3 amino acids: CASSLLQGLSGANVLTF. The CDR3, as DNA: TGCGCCAGCAGCTTGTTACAGGGTCTCTCTGGGGCCAACGTCCTGACTTTC.

V usage is TRBV18 and J usage is TRBJ1-2; D ambiguous. Germline V lookup: CDR1 KGHSH, CDR2 LQKENI. The germline V and J ends were trimmed by 4 bases and 7 bases, with 19 bases remaining between them. The CDR3 spans 15 residues. The CDR3 nucleotides are TGTGCCAGCTCACGTGATACACACGCCTCAGGTGGCTACACCTTC. The encoded protein is CASSRDTHASGGYTF.

The V call is TRBV5-6, the J call TRBJ2-1; the D is unclear. The germline CDR1 and CDR2 sequences are SGHDT and YYEEEE. Trimming shortened V by 4 bases and J by 4 bases, and 21 bases separated the two germline ends. The CDR3 sequence is 17 residues long. CDR3 coding DNA: TGTGCCAGCAGCGCGACTCCTTGGGCAGGACGATACAATGAGCAGTTCTTC. The encoded protein is CASSATPWAGRYNEQFF.

V is TRBV4-1 and J is TRBJ2-5, with D possibly being TRBD1 (5 bases). The CDR3 is 15 amino acids. Germline V gene sequence: CDR1 MGHRA, CDR2 YSYEKL. The V end lost 0 bases, the J end lost 4 bases, and 12 bases lay between the germline ends. CDR3 nucleotides: TGCGCCAGCAGCCAAGAGGGGCGATTGTCAGAGACCCAGTACTTC. Residues: CASSQEGRLSETQYF.

The chain employs TRBV11-2 and TRBJ2-1; D not certain. The germline V gene encodes CDR1 SGHAT and CDR2 FQNNGV. This CDR3 comprises 13 residues. The V gene lost 0 bases and the J gene lost 6 bases, with 6 bases spanning the gap. The CDR3 protein is CASSLEISNEQFF. CDR3 bases: TGTGCCAGCAGCTTAGAAATTTCCAATGAGCAGTTCTTC. Looking up the rest from reference TRBV11-2 and TRBJ2-1 gives the full variable domain: EAGVAQSPRYKIIEKRQSVAFWCNPISGHATLYWYQQILGQGPKLLIQFQNNGVVDDSQLPKDRFSAERLKGVDSTLKIQPAKLEDSAVYLCASSLEISNEQFFGPGTRLTVL.